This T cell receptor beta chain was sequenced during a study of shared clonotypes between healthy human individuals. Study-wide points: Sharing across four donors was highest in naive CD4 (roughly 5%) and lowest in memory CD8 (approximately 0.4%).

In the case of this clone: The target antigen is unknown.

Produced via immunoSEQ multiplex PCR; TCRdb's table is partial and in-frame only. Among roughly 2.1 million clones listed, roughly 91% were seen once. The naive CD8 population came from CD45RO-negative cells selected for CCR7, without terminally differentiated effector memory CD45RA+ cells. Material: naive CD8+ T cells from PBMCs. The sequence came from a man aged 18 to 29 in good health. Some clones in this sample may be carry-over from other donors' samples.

CDR3 DNA: TGTGCCAGCATGAGGGGACAGGGTTTGTCCCGTTGGCCCGGGGAGCTGTTTTTT. As protein: CASMRGQGLSRWPGELFF. This chain joins TRBV28 and TRBJ2-2, with 9 bases aligning to TRBD1. Germline CDR1 is MDHEN and CDR2 is SYDVKM. The CDR3 covers 18 residues. J was trimmed by 6 bases and V by 7 bases; bases with no gene match: 18. The full variable domain, with the rest looked up from reference TRBV28 and TRBJ2-2, is DVKVTQSSRYLVKRTGEKVFLECVQDMDHENMFWYRQDPGLGLRLIYFSYDVKMKEKGDIPEGYSVSREKKERFSLILESASTNQTSMYLCASMRGQGLSRWPGELFFGEGSRLTVL.